This T cell receptor (beta chain) was recovered during a study of T-cell memory formation after mild COVID-19. At the level of the study: Largely donor-specific sequence clusters came from a couple of donors.

After removal of 1 base from V and 3 bases from J, the junction contained 5 bases not matched to a gene. There are 15 residues in the CDR3. The germline CDR1 and CDR2 sequences are SGHDT and YYEEEE. MiXCR, applied by TCRdb to the 5' RACE reads, yields one record per CDR3 protein. The table records fewer than 400,000 distinct CDR3 sequences, 10% to 15% of them present only once. V and J are TRBV5-6 and TRBJ1-1, with 8 positions matching TRBD1. Sequences were obtained from PBMCs or a T cell subset sorted from them (not recorded which). The source is a man between 18 and 29 years old who had mild COVID-19 (a few samples of this study predate the infection). Cell type and time point are not known. CDR3 region: CASSLLQGADTEAFF. In nucleotides, the CDR3 is TGTGCCAGCAGCTTGCTCCAGGGGGCTGACACTGAAGCTTTCTTT.